What follows are 4 T cell receptor beta chains derived from one specimen sequenced in a study of T cells in Graves' hyperthyroidism and ophthalmopathy. The TCR beta CDR3 regions underwent amplification using RNA transcripts as the source. RT-PCR in the first round (using the HTBI primer set) targeted the TCR CDR3. Each CDR3 protein gets one entry after TCRdb re-called the multiplex PCR reads with MiXCR. This table holds around 620,000 distinct CDR3 sequences, 16% found once. The sequenced sample consisted of blood. Receptors were obtained from a woman aged 30 to 39 with Graves' hyperthyroidism.

This clonotype was recorded many times. The CDR3: CASSLIPRESSYEQYF. The CDR3 region has the DNA TGTGCCAGCAGTTTAATTCCCCGGGAAAGCTCCTACGAGCAGTACTTC. The chain links TRBV27 to TRBJ2-7, with D perhaps matching TRBD2 (5 bases). This CDR3 comprises 16 residues. Germline V gives CDR1 MNHEY, CDR2 SMNVEV (reference sequence). V was shortened by 2 bases and J by 0 bases, with 14 bases between the two germline ends.

The sample holds a few counts of this clonotype. The chain employs TRBV19 and TRBJ2-7; D call uncertain. Germline lookup yields CDR1 LNHDA and CDR2 SQIVND (reference sequence). CDR3 length: 13 amino acids. V dropped 5 bases and J dropped 0 bases, with 8 bases sitting between them. In DNA form, the CDR3 reads TGTGCCAGTAGTTGGCAGAGCTCCTACGAGCAGTACTTC. It specifies CASSWQSSYEQYF.

V is TRBV27 and J is TRBJ2-1, with 10 bases that match TRBD2. After removal of 6 bases from V and 10 bases from J, the junction contained 24 bases not matched to a gene. The CDR3 covers 19 residues. Germline-derived CDR1 and CDR2 are MNHEY and SMNVEV (reference sequence). The CDR3 DNA follows: TGTGCCAGCAGCTTAGGCCTAATGGGGCTAGCGGGAGCCCACCGGGAGCAGTTCTTC. It translates to CASSLGLMGLAGAHREQFF.

This clonotype has at least ten counts. The DNA for the CDR3 is TGCAGTGCTAAAGGGACGGCAGATCAGCCCCAGCATTTT. Translated, it gives CSAKGTADQPQHF. The gene calls are TRBV20-1 and TRBJ1-5, with D maybe TRBD1 (5 bases). This CDR3 is 13 amino acids long. Germline loops: CDR1 DFQATT, CDR2 SNEGSKA (reference sequence). V lost 4 bases and J lost 5, with 12 bases in between.